A selection of T cell receptor beta chains follows, all from one sample in a study of T cell changes during pregnancy in multiple sclerosis. TCRdb's table, derived via immunoSEQ multiplex PCR, lists solely in-frame clones and lacks some. The profile covers some 14,000 clones, with roughly 90% appearing a single time and about 12% taken by the ten largest. Material: CD8+ T cells from peripheral blood mononuclear cells, obtained after pregnancy. Receptors originate from a female donor in good health, enrolled as a control in a pregnancy study. Both conserved end residues are part of each CDR3. A D gene is named only where the DNA matches it firmly. Size values are once, few and many counts, or a class for expanded clones, and some rows have none.

NA	NA	TRBV5-1	TRBJ1-1	TGCGCCAGCAGCCTGTGGGACTTGAACACTGAAGCTTTCTTT	CASSLWDLNTEAFF
NA	NA	TRBV19	TRBJ1-6	TGTGCCAGTAGCCAGGGCTCCTATAATTCACCCCTCCACTTT	CASSQGSYNSPLHF
NA	NA	TRBV19	TRBJ2-7	TGTGCCAGTAGGGCCGACGGGGAGCAGTACTTC	CASRADGEQYF
NA	medium-sized	TRBV9	TRBJ1-1	TGTGCCAGCAGCGTGGGGCAGGACACTGAAGCTTTCTTT	CASSVGQDTEAFF
TRBD1	NA	TRBV29-1	TRBJ2-7	TGCAGCGTTGAAGATCCTGGGACAGGGGGGTCCTACGAGCAGTACTTC	CSVEDPGTGGSYEQYF
TRBD2	NA	TRBV7-2	TRBJ2-7	TGTGCCAGCAGCCCCCGGACTAGCGGGAGTGGAACGGACGAGCAGTACTTC	CASSPRTSGSGTDEQYF
TRBD1	NA	TRBV7-9	TRBJ2-3	TGTGCCAGCAGCGCCGGGACAGGGGAATCAGATACGCAGTATTTT	CASSAGTGESDTQYF
TRBD1	NA	TRBV13	TRBJ1-1	TGTGCCAGCAACACCAAAGGGGGCGCGGACACTGAAGCTTTCTTT	CASNTKGGADTEAFF
TRBD1	NA	TRBV7-3	TRBJ2-4	TGTGCCAGCAGCCTCCCTCCGGGACAGGGGGCTCGAGGAGGCAAAAACATTCAGTACTTC	CASSLPPGQGARGGKNIQYF
NA	NA	TRBV4-3	TRBJ1-2	TGCGCCAGCAGCCAAGGAACACGGGACTATGGCTACACCTTC	CASSQGTRDYGYTF
TRBD1	NA	TRBV7-8	TRBJ2-7	TGTGCCAGCAGCTTAGCCGGACAGGTTACCGAGCAGTACTTC	CASSLAGQVTEQYF
TRBD1	NA	TRBV9	TRBJ1-5	TGTGCCAGCAGCATCGGACAGGGCCTTAATCAGCCCCAGCATTTT	CASSIGQGLNQPQHF
NA	NA	TRBV7-9	TRBJ1-3	TGTGCCAGCAGACCTACAGGGTCCTCTGGAAACACCATATATTTT	CASRPTGSSGNTIYF
TRBD1	NA	TRBV30	TRBJ2-1	TGTGCCTGGGGACTCGGACAGGTGGACAATGAGCAGTTCTTC	CAWGLGQVDNEQFF
NA	NA	TRBV4-3	TRBJ2-1	TGCGCCAGCAGCCACACGGAGTTAAGCAATGAGCAGTTCTTC	CASSHTELSNEQFF
NA	NA	TRBV28	TRBJ2-3	TGTGCCAGCAGTTTATTGGCTGCCACAGATACGCAGTATTTT	CASSLLAATDTQYF
NA	NA	TRBV7-9	TRBJ2-1	TGTGCCAGCAGCCCCGACGACAGCTTAAATGAGCAGTTCTTC	CASSPDDSLNEQFF
NA	NA	TRBV18	TRBJ1-2	TGTGCCAGCTCACCAGATAGTGGTTTCCAGGATAACTATGGCTACACCTTC	CASSPDSGFQDNYGYTF
NA	few	TRBV19	TRBJ2-7	TGTGCCAGTTCCGGGATGGGATCCGAGCAGTACTTC	CASSGMGSEQYF
TRBD2	NA	TRBV7-3	TRBJ2-1	TGTGCCAGCAGCTTCGGGTCTAGCGGGTCCAATGAGCAGTTCTTC	CASSFGSSGSNEQFF
TRBD2	once	TRBV12-5	TRBJ2-3	TGTGCTAGTGGTTTGGGACTAGCGGGAGGCACAGATACGCAGTATTTT	CASGLGLAGGTDTQYF
NA	NA	TRBV19	TRBJ1-1	TGTGCCACCTCGTGGCAGTCGAACACTGAAGCTTTCTTT	CATSWQSNTEAFF
NA	NA	TRBV15	TRBJ1-4	TGTGCCACCAGCAGAGCCAGTAATGAAAAACTGTTTTTT	CATSRASNEKLFF